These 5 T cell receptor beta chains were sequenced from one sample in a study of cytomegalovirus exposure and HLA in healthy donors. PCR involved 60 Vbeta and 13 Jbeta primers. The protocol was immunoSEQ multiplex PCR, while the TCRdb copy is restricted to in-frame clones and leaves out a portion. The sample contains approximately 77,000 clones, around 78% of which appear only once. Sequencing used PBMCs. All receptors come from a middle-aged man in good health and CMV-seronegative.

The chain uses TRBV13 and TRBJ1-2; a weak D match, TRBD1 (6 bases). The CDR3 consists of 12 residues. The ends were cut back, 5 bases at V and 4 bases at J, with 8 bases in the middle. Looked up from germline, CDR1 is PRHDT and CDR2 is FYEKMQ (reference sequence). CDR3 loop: CASSPDSYGYTF. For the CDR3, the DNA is TGTGCCAGCAGCCCGGACAGCTATGGCTACACCTTC.

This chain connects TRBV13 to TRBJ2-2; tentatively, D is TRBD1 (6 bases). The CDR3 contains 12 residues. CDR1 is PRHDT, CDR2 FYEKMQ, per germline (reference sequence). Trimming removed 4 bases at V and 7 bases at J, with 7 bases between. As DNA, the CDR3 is TGTGCCAGCAGCTCCAGGGGCGGGGAGCTGTTTTTT. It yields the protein CASSSRGGELFF.

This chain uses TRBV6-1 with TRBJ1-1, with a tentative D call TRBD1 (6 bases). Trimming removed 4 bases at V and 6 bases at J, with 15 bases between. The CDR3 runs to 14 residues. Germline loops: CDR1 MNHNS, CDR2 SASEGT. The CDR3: CASSAERTVAEAFF. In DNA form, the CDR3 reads TGTGCCAGCAGTGCAGAACGGACAGTCGCTGAAGCTTTCTTT.

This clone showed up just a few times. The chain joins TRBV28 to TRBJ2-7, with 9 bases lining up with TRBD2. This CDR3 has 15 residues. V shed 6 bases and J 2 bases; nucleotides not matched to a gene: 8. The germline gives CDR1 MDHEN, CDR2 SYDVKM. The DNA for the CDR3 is TGTGCCAGCAGGGCGGGGGGGGGACAGACCTACGAGCAGTACTTC. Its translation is CASRAGGGQTYEQYF.

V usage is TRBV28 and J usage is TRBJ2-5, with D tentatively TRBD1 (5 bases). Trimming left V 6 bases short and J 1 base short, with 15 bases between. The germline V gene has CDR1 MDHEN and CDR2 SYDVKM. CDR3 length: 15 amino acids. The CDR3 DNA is TGTGCCAGCAGCCACGGCAAGGGGCGCCAAGAGACCCAGTACTTC. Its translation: CASSHGKGRQETQYF.